These 4 T cell receptor beta chains came from one sample sequenced in a study of human T cells and chemical hapten exposure. The time point denotes: healthy volunteer bleed at 2 weeks. Extraction of total RNA was performed on unfractionated whole blood. TCRdb re-analysed the RACE reads in MiXCR, keeping a single row per CDR3 protein. The sample includes roughly 100,000 distinct CDR3 sequences, roughly 8% of them seen just once. The specimen sequenced was whole blood. All receptors come from a female donor in good health. Some clones in this sample may be carry-over from other donors' samples.

This clonotype was counted at least ten times. The rearrangement joins TRBV20-1 to TRBJ2-2; D uncertain. V lost 0 bases, J lost 5 bases, and 7 bases lay in between. This CDR3 spans 13 amino acids. In germline, CDR1 is DFQATT, CDR2 SNEGSKA (reference sequence). The CDR3 loop is CSARDIGTGELFF. DNA for the CDR3: TGCAGTGCTAGAGATATCGGTACCGGGGAGCTGTTTTTT.

In this sample, this clonotype turned up a few times. The gene calls are TRBV30 and TRBJ1-1; D is unresolved. Germline V CDR1 and CDR2: GTSNPN, SVGIG (reference sequence). This CDR3 comprises 11 residues. V was clipped by 4 bases and J by 1 base, with 4 bases between them. CDR3 DNA: TGTGCCTGGAATTCGAACACTGAAGCTTTCTTT. It yields the protein CAWNSNTEAFF.

V gene TRBV28 combines with J gene TRBJ2-5, with 10 bases aligning to TRBD2. Germline loops: CDR1 MDHEN, CDR2 SYDVKM. This CDR3 is built from 14 residues. V trimming: 6 bases; J trimming: 4 bases; junction bases outside the gene matches: 5. This CDR3 is CASRLAGTSETQYF. The DNA for the CDR3 is TGTGCCAGCAGACTAGCGGGAACCTCAGAGACCCAGTACTTC.

This clonotype was recorded many times. The V and J genes are TRBV28 and TRBJ2-1, with D perhaps matching TRBD2 (5 bases). The germline V gene encodes CDR1 MDHEN and CDR2 SYDVKM. The CDR3 sequence is 11 residues long. V was shortened by 4 bases and J by 10 bases, with 8 bases between the two germline ends. CDR3 in amino acids: CASSSRGEQFF. CDR3 nucleotide sequence: TGTGCCAGCAGTTCCCGCGGGGAGCAGTTCTTC.